This T cell receptor beta chain comes out of a study of blood T cell repertoires in COVID-19. Whole-study context: The United States, Italy and Spain supplied acute and convalescent COVID-19 samples. From T cells, B-cell-depleted T cells, or PBMCs came the material, which was cDNA or gDNA.

As processed by the authors: For nucleated cells, counts were estimated from reference gene primer amplification. Clones were sequenced by immunoSEQ multiplex PCR, and TCRdb holds only the in-frame ones, with some missing. V and J calls and clone size are as listed in that table; D and trimming were resolved from the DNA. Found here are a few hundred thousand clones, approximately 86% of them singletons; the top ten hold about 3%. The sample consisted of peripheral blood. The TCR comes from a woman in her late teens or twenties with acute or convalescent COVID-19.

CDR3 loop: CAISEGGAGYEQYF. DNA for the CDR3: TGTGCCATCAGTGAGGGAGGGGCCGGATACGAGCAGTACTTC. The V call is TRBV10-3, the J call TRBJ2-7, with D tentatively TRBD2 (6 bases). CDR1 and CDR2 from the germline V gene are ENHRY and SYGVKD. V was cut by 2 bases and J by 4 bases, with 12 bases left in between. This CDR3 spans 14 amino acids.